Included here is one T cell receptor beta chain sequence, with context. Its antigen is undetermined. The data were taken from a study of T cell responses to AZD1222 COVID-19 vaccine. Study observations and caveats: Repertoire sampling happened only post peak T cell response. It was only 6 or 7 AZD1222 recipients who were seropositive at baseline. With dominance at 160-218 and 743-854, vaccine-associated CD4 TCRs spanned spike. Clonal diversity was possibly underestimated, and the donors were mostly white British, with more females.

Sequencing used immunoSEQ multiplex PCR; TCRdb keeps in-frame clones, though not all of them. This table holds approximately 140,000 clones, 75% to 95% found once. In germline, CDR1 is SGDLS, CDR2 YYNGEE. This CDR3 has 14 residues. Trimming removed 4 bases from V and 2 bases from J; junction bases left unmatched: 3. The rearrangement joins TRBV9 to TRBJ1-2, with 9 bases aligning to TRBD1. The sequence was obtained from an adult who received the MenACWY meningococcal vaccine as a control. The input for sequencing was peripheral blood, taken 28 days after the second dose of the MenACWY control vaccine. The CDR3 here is CASSQGTGNYGYTF. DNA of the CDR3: TGTGCCAGCAGCCAGGGGACAGGGAACTATGGCTACACCTTC.